This T cell receptor (beta chain) was recorded in a study of T cell responses to AZD1222 COVID-19 vaccine. At the level of the study: Doses given second, at about 4 or about 12 weeks, were pooled.

J was trimmed by 3 bases and V by 4 bases; bases with no gene match: 5. CDR1 and CDR2 (germline): MDHEN, SYDVKM. The CDR3 totals 16 residues. A note on this clone: Antigen: not known.

Profiling relied on immunoSEQ multiplex PCR, and the TCRdb table lists in-frame clones only, not all of them. The sample lists 120,000 or so clones, 70% to 90% occurring once. General study results and limits: Spike-specific TCR breadth and depth were elevated following two AZD1222 doses. It should be noted that donors were predominantly white British and more often female, and clonal diversity was possibly underestimated. The span of vaccine-associated CD4 TCRs extended across spike, with dominance at 160-218 and 743-854.

This sample comprised peripheral blood, obtained on day 0 of AZD1222 vaccination. This chain joins TRBV28 and TRBJ2-1, with 11 bases lining up with TRBD2. The clonotype originates from an adult in good health. CDR3 in amino acids: CASSSAGTSGYNEQFF. The CDR3 DNA is TGTGCCAGCAGTTCGGCCGGGACTAGCGGCTACAATGAGCAGTTCTTC.